This TCR beta chain was sequenced in a study of T cell changes during pregnancy in multiple sclerosis. Sequencing used immunoSEQ multiplex PCR; TCRdb keeps in-frame clones, though not all of them. The sample has 50,000 to 65,000 clones; around 93% are singletons. The sequenced sample was CD8+ T cells from peripheral blood mononuclear cells, obtained in the second trimester of pregnancy. This receptor was obtained from a female donor with multiple sclerosis, enrolled in a pregnancy study.

CDR3 sequence (DNA): TGCAGCGTTGTGACTAGCGGGAGCACAGATACGCAGTATTTT. It is translated as CSVVTSGSTDTQYF. The V call is TRBV29-1, the J call TRBJ2-3, with TRBD2 matching 10 bases. The length of the CDR3 is 14 residues. After removal of 4 bases from V and 0 bases from J, the junction contained 1 base not matched to a gene. Germline CDR1 is SQVTM and CDR2 is ANQGSEA.